This is a list of T cell receptor beta chains from one sample in a study of vaccination effects on CD4 cells after COVID-19. No antigen has been assigned to these receptors. The protocol was immunoSEQ multiplex PCR, while the TCRdb copy is restricted to in-frame clones and leaves out a portion. Here the sample spans approximately 40,000 clones, more than 65% being singletons. Sequencing was performed on CD4+ T cells from PBMCs cultured without peptide, taken after COVID-19 vaccination. Every receptor here comes from a human donor who had a prior SARS-CoV-2 infection. CDR3s include the opening cysteine and the closing phenylalanine or tryptophan. D genes are given only for firm matches. Clone size is stated in some rows and not others, as once, few, many or a class when expanded.

D gene: -; J gene: TRBJ2-7; clone size: few; V gene: TRBV7-8; CDR3 DNA: TGTGCCAGCAGCTTAGAATGGGTTGCCTACGAGCAGTACTTC; CDR3 protein: CASSLEWVAYEQYF
D gene: TRBD2; J gene: TRBJ2-7; clone size: -; V gene: TRBV20-1; CDR3 DNA: TGCAGTGCTAGTATAGCGGGAGGGCCCGACGAGCAGTACTTC; CDR3 protein: CSASIAGGPDEQYF
D gene: TRBD1; J gene: TRBJ2-7; clone size: -; V gene: TRBV7-2; CDR3 DNA: TGTGCCAGCAGCCCCCCCGGGACAGGGACGTCCGAGCAGTACTTC; CDR3 protein: CASSPPGTGTSEQYF
D gene: -; J gene: TRBJ1-1; clone size: -; V gene: TRBV29-1; CDR3 DNA: TGCAGCGTTGAAGACGGATACACTGAAGCTTTCTTT; CDR3 protein: CSVEDGYTEAFF
D gene: TRBD2; J gene: TRBJ2-4; clone size: -; V gene: TRBV4-2; CDR3 DNA: TGTGCCAGCAGCCAAGAACGAACTAGCGGCAGCCTAGCCAAAAACATTCAGTACTTC; CDR3 protein: CASSQERTSGSLAKNIQYF
D gene: -; J gene: TRBJ2-1; clone size: few; V gene: TRBV4-2; CDR3 DNA: TGTGCCAGCAGCCAAGCGTCTTGGGGCAGAAGCTCCTACAATGAGCAGTTCTTC; CDR3 protein: CASSQASWGRSSYNEQFF
D gene: TRBD2; J gene: TRBJ2-3; clone size: -; V gene: TRBV7-3; CDR3 DNA: TGTGCCAGCAGCTTGGGCGATGATGCGGGGGGAATCACAGATACGCAGTATTTT; CDR3 protein: CASSLGDDAGGITDTQYF
D gene: TRBD1; J gene: TRBJ2-7; clone size: -; V gene: TRBV6-5; CDR3 DNA: TGTGCCAGCAGTTACGCCGGGACAGGGCTCTACGAGCAGTACTTC; CDR3 protein: CASSYAGTGLYEQYF
D gene: TRBD1; J gene: TRBJ2-7; clone size: -; V gene: TRBV18; CDR3 DNA: TGTGCCAGCTCACCATCATCTCAGGGGGCTTACGAGCAGTACTTC; CDR3 protein: CASSPSSQGAYEQYF
D gene: -; J gene: TRBJ2-3; clone size: few; V gene: TRBV24-1; CDR3 DNA: TGTGCCACCGGCAGAGCGGGCGATACGCAGTATTTT; CDR3 protein: CATGRAGDTQYF
D gene: -; J gene: TRBJ1-1; clone size: -; V gene: TRBV12-3/TRBV12-4; CDR3 DNA: TGTGCCAGCAGTCGCGGGACTGAAGCTTTCTTT; CDR3 protein: CASSRGTEAFF
D gene: TRBD2; J gene: TRBJ2-1; clone size: -; V gene: TRBV5-1; CDR3 DNA: TGCGCCAGCAGCTCTACGACTAGCGGGGGGGCCCGCCGGTTCTTC; CDR3 protein: CASSSTTSGGARRFF
D gene: TRBD2; J gene: TRBJ2-3; clone size: once; V gene: TRBV6-6; CDR3 DNA: TGTGCCAGCAGTGGGGCGGGGGGCCACACAGATACGCAGTATTTT; CDR3 protein: CASSGAGGHTDTQYF
D gene: -; J gene: TRBJ1-4; clone size: -; V gene: TRBV7-9; CDR3 DNA: TGTGCCAGCAGCTCCCCGACTGAAAAACTGTTTTTT; CDR3 protein: CASSSPTEKLFF
D gene: -; J gene: TRBJ2-1; clone size: -; V gene: TRBV18; CDR3 DNA: TGTGCCAGCTCACCAGGGAAAGCCGATGAGCAGTTCTTC; CDR3 protein: CASSPGKADEQFF
D gene: -; J gene: TRBJ1-1; clone size: once; V gene: TRBV14; CDR3 DNA: TGTGCCAGCAGGAGGGACGGGATGGGGGAGGCTTTCTTT; CDR3 protein: CASRRDGMGEAFF
D gene: -; J gene: TRBJ2-7; clone size: few; V gene: TRBV4-1; CDR3 DNA: TGCGCCAGCAGCCAAGATCGGGTCGACTACGAGCAGTACTTC; CDR3 protein: CASSQDRVDYEQYF
D gene: TRBD1; J gene: TRBJ2-2; clone size: few; V gene: TRBV7-2; CDR3 DNA: TGTGCCAGCAGCTTAGTGGGGACAGGGTACGGGGAGCTGTTTTTT; CDR3 protein: CASSLVGTGYGELFF
D gene: -; J gene: TRBJ2-5; clone size: -; V gene: TRBV12-5; CDR3 DNA: TGTGCTAGTGGAAACTCCGCCGGTCTTATTACCCAGTACTTC; CDR3 protein: CASGNSAGLITQYF
D gene: TRBD1; J gene: TRBJ1-2; clone size: few; V gene: TRBV4-3; CDR3 DNA: TGCGCCAGCAGCCCGATACCAGGGGGGCTCGGTGGCTACACCTTC; CDR3 protein: CASSPIPGGLGGYTF
D gene: TRBD1; J gene: TRBJ2-2; clone size: medium-sized; V gene: TRBV18; CDR3 DNA: TGTGCCAGCTCACGCCCGGGACAGGGGGCCACCGGGGAGCTGTTTTTT; CDR3 protein: CASSRPGQGATGELFF
D gene: -; J gene: TRBJ1-4; clone size: -; V gene: TRBV2; CDR3 DNA: TGTGCCAGCAGCCCACTTGTGGAGGTTGAAAAACTGTTTTTT; CDR3 protein: CASSPLVEVEKLFF
D gene: TRBD1; J gene: TRBJ1-6; clone size: -; V gene: TRBV2; CDR3 DNA: TGTGCCAGCAGGGACAGGGGAAATTCACCCCTCCACTTT; CDR3 protein: CASRDRGNSPLHF